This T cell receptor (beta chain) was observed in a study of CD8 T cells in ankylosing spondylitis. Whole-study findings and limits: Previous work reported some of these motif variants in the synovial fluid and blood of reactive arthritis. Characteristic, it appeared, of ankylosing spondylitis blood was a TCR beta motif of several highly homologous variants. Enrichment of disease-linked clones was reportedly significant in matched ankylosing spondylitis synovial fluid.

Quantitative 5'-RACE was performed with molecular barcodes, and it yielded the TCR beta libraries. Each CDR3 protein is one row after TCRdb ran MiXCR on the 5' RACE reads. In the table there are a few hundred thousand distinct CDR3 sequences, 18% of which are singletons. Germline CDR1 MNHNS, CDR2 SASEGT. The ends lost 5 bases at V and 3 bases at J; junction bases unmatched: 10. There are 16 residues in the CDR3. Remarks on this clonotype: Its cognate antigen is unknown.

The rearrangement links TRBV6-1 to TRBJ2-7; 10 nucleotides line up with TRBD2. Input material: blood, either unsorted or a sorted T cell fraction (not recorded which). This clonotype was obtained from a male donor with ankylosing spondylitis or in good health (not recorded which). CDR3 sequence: CASSPSLAGEVYEQYF. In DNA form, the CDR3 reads TGTGCCAGCAGTCCGTCTCTAGCGGGAGAAGTCTACGAGCAGTACTTC.